This T cell receptor beta chain comes out of a study of cytomegalovirus exposure and HLA in healthy donors. A word on this clone: Its specificity is not known.

Germline values: CDR1 MGHRA, CDR2 YSYEKL. The CDR3 has 19 residues. The junction had 14 bases not matched to a gene; V was cut back by 1 base and J by 3 bases. The PCR was carried out with 60 Vbeta primers and 13 Jbeta primers. Profiling relied on immunoSEQ multiplex PCR, and the TCRdb table lists in-frame clones only, not all of them. Its table lists 38,000 or so clones. Whole-study results and caveats: In a later analysis, a missense DCLRE1C variant was linked to TCR beta V- and J-gene trimming.

Sequencing was carried out using PBMCs. The chain is built from TRBV4-1 and TRBJ1-4, with 7 nucleotides matching TRBD1. The TCR originated in a man aged 25-45 years in good health and CMV-seronegative. CDR3 sequence: CASSQVGGQDLTSNEKLFF. The CDR3 nucleotides are TGCGCCAGCAGCCAAGTGGGAGGACAGGATCTTACTTCTAATGAAAAACTGTTTTTT.